The clone carrying this T cell receptor (beta chain) was counted ten times or more. Preparing the TCRbeta library involved the use of unique molecular identifiers. TCRdb re-derived calls from the PCR reads in MiXCR, one entry per CDR3 protein. This table has 200,000 to 250,000 distinct CDR3 sequences, around 7.5% appearing once. The data originate from a study of T-cell reconstitution after alpha-beta-depleted transplantation in children. The ends were cut back, 3 bases at V and 3 bases at J, with 11 bases in the middle. CDR1 and CDR2 from the germline V gene are SGHTA and FQGNSA. This CDR3 has 14 amino acids.

The chain uses TRBV7-2 and TRBJ1-2; D perhaps matches TRBD1 (5 bases). This specimen consisted of PBMCs, mostly from graft donor cells, obtained 180 days after TCRalphabeta/CD19-depleted stem cell transplant. The TCR was taken from a male patient younger than 18 who had a stem cell transplant for acute lymphoblastic leukemia, so the T cells may come from the graft donor. This CDR3 reads CASSFPQGYYGYTF. CDR3 bases: TGTGCCAGCAGCTTTCCTCAGGGCTACTATGGCTACACCTTC.